This T cell receptor beta chain was profiled in a study of regulatory dendritic cells for organ transplantation. CDR3 length equals 15 residues. CDR1 and CDR2 from the germline V gene are MNHEY and SVGAGI. The V end was cut by 3 bases, the J end by 3 bases, with 14 bases between. As for this clone: The target antigen is unknown.

Sequenced by immunoSEQ multiplex PCR; TCRdb stores in-frame clones only, minus some. Of some 12,000 clones listed, 60% to 80% were seen once; the top ten hold approximately 0.63%. CFSE-labeled sorted T cells met regulatory or mature dendritic cells for over 4 days. CD4+ or CD8+ T cells were sorted as naive CD45RA+ or memory CD45RO+. This chain joins TRBV6-5 and TRBJ1-1, with D perhaps TRBD1 (5 bases). Sequenced: naive CD4+ T cells from blood cultured with regulatory dendritic cells. Subset in this sample: CD45RA+ naive T cells. The sequence was collected from a human donor in good health. CDR3: CASSYGQGWYTEAFF. The CDR3 DNA reads as TGTGCCAGCAGTTATGGCCAGGGATGGTACACTGAAGCTTTCTTT.